This T cell receptor (beta chain) was sequenced in a study of CD8 T cells in Susac syndrome. Reverse transcription of 0.5 to 1 ug RNA was performed with random hexamers. MiXCR was run by TCRdb on the immunoSEQ multiplex PCR reads, yielding one entry per CDR3 protein. The sample includes roughly 200,000 distinct CDR3 sequences, less than 95% of them seen just once. Matched for age and sex, the controls were healthy donors. This clonotype was picked up a small number of times. At one end the junction does not follow the germline gene, possibly because of a read error. Material for sequencing was CD4+ T cells from PBMCs. The TCR sequence derives from a human donor in good health.

In DNA, the CDR3 is TGTGCCAGCAGCCCGGTAGAGAAGCGGGAGAGGGTCTTC. This encodes CASSPVEKRERVF. The V gene is TRBV11-3, the J gene TRBJ2-1, with 8 nucleotides matching TRBD2. CDR1 and CDR2 from the germline V gene are SGHNT and YENEEA. The CDR3 runs to 13 residues.